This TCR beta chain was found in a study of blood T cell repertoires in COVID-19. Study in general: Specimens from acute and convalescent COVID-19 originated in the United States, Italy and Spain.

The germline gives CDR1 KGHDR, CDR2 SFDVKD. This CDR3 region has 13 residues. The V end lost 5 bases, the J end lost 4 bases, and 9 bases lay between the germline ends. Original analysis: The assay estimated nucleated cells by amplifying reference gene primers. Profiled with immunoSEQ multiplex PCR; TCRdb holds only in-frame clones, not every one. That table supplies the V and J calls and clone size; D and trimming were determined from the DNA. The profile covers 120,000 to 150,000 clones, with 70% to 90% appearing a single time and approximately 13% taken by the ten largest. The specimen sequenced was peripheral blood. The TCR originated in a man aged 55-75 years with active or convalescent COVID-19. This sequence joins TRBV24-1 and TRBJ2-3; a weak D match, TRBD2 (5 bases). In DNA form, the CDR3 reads TGTGCCACCAGTGCCCGGGGTGCAGATACGCAGTATTTT. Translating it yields CATSARGADTQYF.